This TCR beta chain was recovered during a study of human T cells and chemical hapten exposure. Study information: The study sensitized with 2% DPC on a 2 cm by 2 cm patch of upper inner arm skin. A mostly female patient group had alopecia areata, totalis or universalis.

Trimming took off 4 bases at V and 4 bases at J, with 9 bases between the two ends. Germline V gene sequence: CDR1 SGHTA, CDR2 FQGNSA. The CDR3 consists of 13 residues. Time point defined: patch test 2, 6 weeks after DPC sensitization. As to treatment: therapeutic diphenylcyclopropenone sensitization with weekly scalp DPC. Patients had alopecia, were aged 18 to 70, and were not pregnant. Authors' methods: A typical sample had around 96,000 TCRs, with about 20,000 to 690,600 overall. One entry per CDR3 protein, called by TCRdb with MiXCR from the RACE reads. TCRdb assigned the V and J calls; the authors' analysis was not used. Seen here are 95,000 or so distinct CDR3 sequences, about an eighth observed once, and the top ten hold approximately 3.4%.

The input for sequencing was whole blood, taken in connection with sensitization to the hapten diphenylcyclopropenone (DPC). The sequence derives from a woman aged 40 to 50 with alopecia areata. Some clones in this sample may be carry-over from other donors' samples. The chain has TRBV7-2 and TRBJ2-3; D gene uncertain. DNA for the CDR3: TGTGCCAGCAGCTCGGTTCGGGCAGATACGCAGTATTTT. This sequence encodes CASSSVRADTQYF.